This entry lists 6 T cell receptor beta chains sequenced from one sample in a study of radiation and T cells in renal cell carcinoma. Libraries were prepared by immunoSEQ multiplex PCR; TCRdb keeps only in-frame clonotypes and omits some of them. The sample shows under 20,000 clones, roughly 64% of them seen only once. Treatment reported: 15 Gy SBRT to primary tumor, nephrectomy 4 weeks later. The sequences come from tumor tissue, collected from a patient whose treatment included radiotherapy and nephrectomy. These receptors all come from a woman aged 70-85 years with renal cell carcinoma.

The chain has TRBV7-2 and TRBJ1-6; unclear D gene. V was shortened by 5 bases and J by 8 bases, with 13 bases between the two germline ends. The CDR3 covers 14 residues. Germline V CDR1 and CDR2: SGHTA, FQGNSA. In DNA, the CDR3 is TGTGCCAGCAGCCCCGGACGGGTTTATTCACCCCTCCACTTT. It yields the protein CASSPGRVYSPLHF.

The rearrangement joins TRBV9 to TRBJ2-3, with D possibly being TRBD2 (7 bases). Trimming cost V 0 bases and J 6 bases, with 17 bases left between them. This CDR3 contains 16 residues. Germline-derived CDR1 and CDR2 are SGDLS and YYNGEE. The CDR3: CASSVVVGGQVDTQYF. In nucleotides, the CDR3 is TGTGCCAGCAGCGTAGTGGTGGGGGGGCAGGTTGATACGCAGTATTTT.

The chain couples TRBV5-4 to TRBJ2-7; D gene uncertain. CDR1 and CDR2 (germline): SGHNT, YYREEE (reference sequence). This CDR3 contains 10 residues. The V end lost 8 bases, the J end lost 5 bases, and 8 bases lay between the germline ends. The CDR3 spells CARSHDEQYF. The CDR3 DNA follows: TGTGCCAGAAGTCATGACGAGCAGTACTTC. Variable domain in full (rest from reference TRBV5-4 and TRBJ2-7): ETGVTQSPTHLIKTRGQQVTLRCSSQSGHNTVSWYQQALGQGPQFIFQYYREEENGRGNFPPRFSGLQFPNYSSELNVNALELDDSALYLCARSHDEQYFGPGTRLTVT.

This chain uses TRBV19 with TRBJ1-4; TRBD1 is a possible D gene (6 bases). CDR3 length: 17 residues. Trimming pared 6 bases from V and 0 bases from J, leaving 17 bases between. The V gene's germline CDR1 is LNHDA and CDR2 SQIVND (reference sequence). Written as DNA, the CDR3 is TGTGCCAGTAGAATGAAAGGACAGTCAACAACTAATGAAAAACTGTTTTTT. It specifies CASRMKGQSTTNEKLFF.

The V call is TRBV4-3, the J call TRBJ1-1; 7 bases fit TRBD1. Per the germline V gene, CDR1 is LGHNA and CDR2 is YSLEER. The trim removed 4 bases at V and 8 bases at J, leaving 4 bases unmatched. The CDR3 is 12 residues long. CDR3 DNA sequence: TGCGCCAGCAGCCGCACACAGGGGGAAGCTTTCTTT. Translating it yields CASSRTQGEAFF.

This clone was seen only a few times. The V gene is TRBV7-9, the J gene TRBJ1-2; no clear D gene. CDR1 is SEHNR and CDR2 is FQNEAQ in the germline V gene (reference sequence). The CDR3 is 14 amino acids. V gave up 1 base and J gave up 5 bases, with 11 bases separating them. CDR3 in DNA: TGTGCCAGCAGCTTAGAGGTCCGATGGTATGGCTACACCTTC. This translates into CASSLEVRWYGYTF. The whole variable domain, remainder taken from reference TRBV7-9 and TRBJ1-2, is DTGVSQNPRHKITKRGQNVTFRCDPISEHNRLYWYRQTLGQGPEFLTYFQNEAQLEKSRLLSDRFSAERPKGSFSTLEIQRTEQGDSAMYLCASSLEVRWYGYTFGSGTRLTVV.